This T cell receptor (beta chain) was obtained from a study of T-cell reconstitution after alpha-beta-depleted transplantation in children. Comment on this clonotype: Its antigen is currently unknown.

Whole-study results and caveats: As was reported, about two months after transplant, alpha-beta T cells came from several hundred expanded graft clones. Most T-cell counts and diversity one year after the transplant came from T cells that were newly produced.

Germline loops: CDR1 SGDLS, CDR2 YYNGEE. This CDR3 contains 13 residues. Between the trimmed V and J ends, which lost 4 bases and 6 bases, there was a span of 13 bases. Preparation of the TCRbeta library was carried out with unique molecular identifiers. Each CDR3 protein gets one entry after TCRdb re-called the PCR reads with MiXCR. This table holds hundreds of thousands of distinct CDR3 sequences, about an eighth found once. V usage is TRBV9 and J usage is TRBJ2-5; no clear D gene. This specimen was PBMCs, mostly from graft donor cells, taken 360 days after TCRalphabeta/CD19-depleted stem cell transplant. The source of this sequence is a male patient younger than 18 who had a stem cell transplant for acute myeloid leukemia, so the T cells may come from the graft donor. For the CDR3, the DNA is TGTGCCAGCAGCAGGGCTAGTTACCAGACCCAGTACTTC. It codes for CASSRASYQTQYF.